A single sample gave rise to the 32 T cell receptor beta chains below, sequenced in a study of blood T cell repertoires in COVID-19. Some clones are missing from TCRdb's copy, which holds only in-frame ones; the method was immunoSEQ multiplex PCR. The sample yields some 330,000 clones, about 92% seen once. The sequencing input was PBMCs or T cells enriched from blood (not recorded which). These receptors originate from a young woman who had recovered from COVID-19.

The chain has TRBV3-1 (or the pseudogene TRBV3-2) and TRBJ2-1; 7 bases match TRBD1. V gave up 8 bases and J gave up 10 bases; unmatched junction bases: 11. Per germline, CDR1 LGHDT and CDR2 YNNKEL (reference sequence). CDR3 size: 13 residues. The CDR3 is CASRRQGSSEQFF. The CDR3, as DNA: TGTGCCAGCCGTCGACAGGGTTCGTCCGAGCAGTTCTTC.

The chain uses TRBV3-1 (or the pseudogene TRBV3-2) and TRBJ2-7; 7 bases fit TRBD2. The V gene's germline CDR1 is LGHDT and CDR2 YNNKEL (reference sequence). CDR3 length: 14 residues. J lost 2 bases, V lost 0 bases, and 1 base had no gene match. In DNA, the CDR3 is TGTGCCAGCAGCCAAGATCTAGCGGCCTACGAGCAGTACTTC. Translating gives CASSQDLAAYEQYF.

This clone was found once. CDR3 nucleotide sequence: TGTGCCAGCAGTTCACACAGGGGGGGCTACACCTTC. Translation: CASSSHRGGYTF. This chain links TRBV6-5 with TRBJ1-2; 8 bases match TRBD1. The CDR3 runs to 12 residues. V lost 4 bases and J lost 8; bases outside the gene matches: 3. The germline V gene encodes CDR1 MNHEY and CDR2 SVGAGI.

Only a few counts were recorded for this clone. The J gene is TRBJ1-6, the V gene TRBV10-3, with 7 nucleotides matching TRBD1. The CDR3 contains 14 residues. Trimming cost V 2 bases and J 9 bases; bases outside gene matches: 4. CDR1 and CDR2 (germline): ENHRY, SYGVKD. DNA for the CDR3: TGTGCCATCAGTGAGGACAGGGTGGGTTCACCCCTCCACTTT. It translates to CAISEDRVGSPLHF.

The chain combines TRBV4-1 with TRBJ2-2; D not resolved. The CDR3 contains 14 residues. CDR1 MGHRA and CDR2 YSYEKL come from the germline V gene. Trimming left V 1 base short and J 3 bases short, with 6 bases between. CDR3 protein: CASSQVYYTGELFF. The CDR3 region has the DNA TGCGCCAGCAGCCAAGTCTATTACACCGGGGAGCTGTTTTTT.

CDR3 region: CAPTSPQHF. CDR3 DNA sequence: TGTGCCCCAACATCTCCCCAGCATTTT. This chain links TRBV24-1 with TRBJ1-5; D gene uncertain. CDR1 and CDR2 from the germline V gene are KGHDR and SFDVKD. The V gene lost 12 bases and the J gene lost 10 bases, with 9 bases spanning the gap. This CDR3 has 9 residues.

This clone was recorded once. The chain carries TRBV11-1 and TRBJ2-1; 12 bases are shared with TRBD2. Trimming cost V 2 bases and J 7 bases; bases outside gene matches: 3. Germline V gene data show CDR1 as SGHAT and CDR2 as FQDESV (reference sequence). The CDR3 has 15 amino acids. CDR3 sequence reads: CASSLRLAGVNEQFF. The CDR3 DNA sequence: TGTGCCAGCAGCTTACGACTAGCGGGGGTAAATGAGCAGTTCTTC.

The chain combines TRBV5-1 with TRBJ1-2; 7 bases are shared with TRBD1. With 0 bases clipped from V and 6 bases from J, the junction kept 14 bases outside the gene matches. Germline values: CDR1 SGHRS, CDR2 YFSETQ. This CDR3 is 17 amino acids long. The CDR3 region is CASSLGGTANLGHGYTF. As DNA, the CDR3 is TGCGCCAGCAGCTTGGGGGGGACAGCGAACCTCGGCCATGGCTACACCTTC.

This clone is a singleton in its sample. The chain combines TRBV28 with TRBJ1-3; D remains ambiguous. Germline CDR1 and CDR2: MDHEN and SYDVKM. The CDR3 is 15 residues long. Trimming pared 5 bases from V and 0 bases from J, leaving 11 bases between. CDR3 loop: CASSPPRFSGNTIYF. The CDR3 DNA sequence: TGTGCCAGCAGTCCCCCGCGGTTCTCTGGAAACACCATATATTTT.

The J gene is TRBJ1-2, the V gene TRBV28, with D possibly TRBD1 on 5 matching bases. CDR1 is MDHEN and CDR2 is SYDVKM in the germline V gene. V lost 3 bases to trimming and J lost 8 bases, with 13 bases between them. The CDR3 covers 13 residues. The CDR3 sequence: CASSFLQGWGYTF. CDR3 in DNA: TGTGCCAGCAGTTTCTTGCAGGGCTGGGGCTACACCTTC.

The chain links TRBV4-3 to TRBJ2-5; TRBD2 aligns across 7 bases. Per germline, CDR1 LGHNA and CDR2 YSLEER. Trimming at V came to 4 bases and at J to 3 bases, leaving 5 bases not matched to a gene. The CDR3 sequence is 14 residues long. In DNA, the CDR3 is TGCGCCAGCAGCCGCACTAGCGCGAAAGAGACCCAGTACTTC. It yields the protein CASSRTSAKETQYF.

V usage is TRBV7-9 and J usage is TRBJ1-2; TRBD1 matches 7 bases. Trimming cost V 5 bases and J 5 bases; bases outside gene matches: 5. The CDR3 consists of 13 residues. Germline CDR1 and CDR2: SEHNR and FQNEAQ (reference sequence). CDR3 DNA sequence: TGTGCCAGCAGCCTACAGGGGAGGTATGGCTACACCTTC. Amino acid sequence: CASSLQGRYGYTF.

The chain carries TRBV19 and TRBJ2-7; D possibly corresponds to TRBD1 (7 bases). This CDR3 comprises 14 residues. Germline CDR1 is LNHDA and CDR2 is SQIVND (reference sequence). Trimming cost V 9 bases and J 3 bases, with 18 bases left between them. The CDR3 sequence is CAREAGQPGYEQYF. The DNA for the CDR3 is TGTGCCAGGGAGGCGGGACAGCCTGGCTACGAGCAGTACTTC.

The V call is TRBV6-2 or TRBV6-3, the J call TRBJ2-1; 9 bases agree with TRBD1. Germline CDR1 is MNHEY and CDR2 is SVGEGT. The trim removed 7 bases at V and 3 bases at J, leaving 7 bases unmatched. The CDR3 runs 15 residues. CDR3 coding DNA: TGTGCCAGCACCCCGGGACAGGGATTCTACAATGAGCAGTTCTTC. Residues: CASTPGQGFYNEQFF.

This chain connects TRBV5-1 to TRBJ2-7; 8 bases agree with TRBD1. Trimming removed 0 bases from V and 5 bases from J; junction bases left unmatched: 7. Germline values: CDR1 SGHRS, CDR2 YFSETQ. CDR3 length equals 15 residues. DNA of the CDR3: TGCGCCAGCAGCTTGGAGGACAGGGTTATCGACGAGCAGTACTTC. Encoded protein: CASSLEDRVIDEQYF.

The V call is TRBV18, the J call TRBJ1-5, with TRBD1 matching 7 bases. The CDR3 extends over 14 amino acids. The germline V gene has CDR1 KGHSH and CDR2 LQKENI. Trimming at V came to 2 bases and at J to 4 bases, leaving 2 bases not matched to a gene. The CDR3 loop is CASSPTGENQPQHF. CDR3 in DNA: TGTGCCAGCTCACCAACAGGGGAAAATCAGCCCCAGCATTTT.

This rearrangement joins TRBV5-1 to TRBJ1-1, with D unclear. Germline loops: CDR1 SGHRS, CDR2 YFSETQ. Trimming pared 3 bases from V and 13 bases from J, leaving 13 bases between. There are 11 residues in the CDR3. The CDR3 DNA reads TGCGCCAGCAGCTGGGGAGGGTCCCATTTCTTT. It translates to CASSWGGSHFF.

The V gene is TRBV4-2, the J gene TRBJ2-1; D gene ambiguous. This CDR3 has 14 amino acids. With 0 bases removed from V and 1 base from J, the gap between germline ends came to 4 bases. The V gene's germline CDR1 is LGHNA and CDR2 YNFKEQ. The CDR3: CASSQDPSYNEQFF. For the CDR3, the DNA is TGTGCCAGCAGCCAAGATCCGTCCTACAATGAGCAGTTCTTC.

This chain connects TRBV28 to TRBJ2-7; D unresolved. Germline loops: CDR1 MDHEN, CDR2 SYDVKM. Trimming pared 10 bases from V and 0 bases from J, leaving 10 bases between. The CDR3 sequence is 12 residues long. CDR3 amino acids: CAISISSYEQYF. The DNA for the CDR3 is TGTGCCATCTCGATTAGCTCCTACGAGCAGTACTTC.

This sequence joins TRBV9 and TRBJ1-1; 11 bases map to TRBD1. Germline assignment: CDR1 SGDLS and CDR2 YYNGEE. The CDR3 covers 15 residues. V lost 0 bases and J lost 4; bases outside the gene matches: 2. For the CDR3, the DNA is TGTGCCAGCAGCGTAGGGGACAGGGGGAGCACTGAAGCTTTCTTT. Translating gives CASSVGDRGSTEAFF.

This chain joins TRBV18 and TRBJ1-1, with TRBD1 as a possible D gene (6 bases). Germline loops: CDR1 KGHSH, CDR2 LQKENI. The CDR3 contains 15 residues. The V and J ends lost 2 bases and 2 bases respectively, with 12 bases between them. The CDR3 nucleotides read TGTGCCAGCTCACCAAGGGGACACATCAACACTGAAGCTTTCTTT. It codes for CASSPRGHINTEAFF.

The chain recombines TRBV24-1 with TRBJ1-3; the D gene is possibly TRBD1 (6 bases). V was pared by 2 bases and J by 0 bases, with 7 bases between. The CDR3 is 15 amino acids. Looked up from germline, CDR1 is KGHDR and CDR2 is SFDVKD. This chain's CDR3 is CATSDSDSSGNTIYF. The CDR3 DNA follows: TGTGCCACCAGTGATTCGGACAGCTCTGGAAACACCATATATTTT.

The chain couples TRBV15 to TRBJ2-7; 7 bases are a match to TRBD2. With 1 base clipped from V and 4 bases from J, the junction kept 4 bases outside the gene matches. The CDR3 runs to 14 residues. Germline V CDR1 and CDR2: LNHNV, YYDKDF (reference sequence). The chain's CDR3 is CATSRVQGGYEQYF. In DNA form, the CDR3 reads TGTGCCACCAGCAGAGTGCAGGGAGGGTACGAGCAGTACTTC. The variable domain in full, with the rest retrieved from reference TRBV15 and TRBJ2-7, is DAMVIQNPRYQVTQFGKPVTLSCSQTLNHNVMYWYQQKSSQAPKLLFHYYDKDFNNEADTPDNFQSRRPNTSFCFLDIRSPGLGDTAMYLCATSRVQGGYEQYFGPGTRLTVT.

The chain is built from TRBV5-1 and TRBJ2-3; possibly TRBD2 for D (5 bases). CDR1 and CDR2 from the germline V gene are SGHRS and YFSETQ. The CDR3 is made up of 14 amino acids. V lost 3 bases, J lost 2 bases, and 10 bases lay in between. In DNA, the CDR3 is TGCGCCAGCAGCTCAAGCGGTTACACAGATACGCAGTATTTT. Translating it yields CASSSSGYTDTQYF.

V and J are TRBV5-8 and TRBJ2-5, with D perhaps matching TRBD1 (7 bases). Germline-derived CDR1 and CDR2 are SGHTS and YDEGEE. The length of the CDR3 is 16 residues. The V and J ends lost 4 bases and 4 bases respectively, with 20 bases between them. The CDR3 nucleotides are TGTGCCAGCAGCCAGGGGACAGTGGAGGGTTCAGAGACCCAGTACTTC. It translates to CASSQGTVEGSETQYF.

In this sample, this clone turned up a few times. The rearrangement joins TRBV2 to TRBJ1-5; the match to TRBD1 covers 9 bases. The CDR3 is 17 amino acids. Germline assignment: CDR1 SNHLY and CDR2 FYNNEI. The junction had 8 bases not matched to a gene; V was cut back by 5 bases and J by 0 bases. The CDR3 nucleotides read TGTGCCAGCAGTCGGACAGGGGCTTACTTTAGCAATCAGCCCCAGCATTTT. Its translation: CASSRTGAYFSNQPQHF.

The rearrangement uses TRBV3-1 (or the pseudogene TRBV3-2) and TRBJ2-5; D perhaps matches TRBD2 (6 bases). Germline V lookup: CDR1 LGHDT, CDR2 YNNKEL (reference sequence). CDR3 length: 15 amino acids. V lost 4 bases, J lost 2 bases, and 14 bases lay in between. CDR3 nucleotides: TGTGCCAGCAGCCTCACTAGCTTGGGTCAAGAGACCCAGTACTTC. Amino acid sequence: CASSLTSLGQETQYF.

This sequence joins TRBV9 and TRBJ2-1; 9 bases are a match to TRBD2. V was clipped by 0 bases and J by 10 bases; unmatched bases: 8. This CDR3 is built from 15 residues. CDR1 and CDR2 (germline): SGDLS, YYNGEE. The CDR3 coding sequence is TGTGCCAGCAGCGTAGATGGCGGGAGGGCCGGCGAGCAGTTCTTC. Its protein product is CASSVDGGRAGEQFF.

The CDR3 is CASSPLAAKTGELFF. As DNA, the CDR3 is TGTGCCAGCAGCCCCCTAGCGGCCAAGACCGGGGAGCTGTTTTTT. This sequence joins TRBV3-1 (or the pseudogene TRBV3-2) and TRBJ2-2; 7 nucleotides match TRBD2. The length of the CDR3 is 15 residues. CDR1 and CDR2 (germline): LGHDT, YNNKEL (reference sequence). After removal of 4 bases from V and 5 bases from J, the junction contained 7 bases not matched to a gene.

The J gene is TRBJ1-2, the V gene TRBV6-2 or TRBV6-3; 7 bases agree with TRBD1. Germline V CDR1 and CDR2: MNHEY, SVGEGT. The trim removed 2 bases at V and 7 bases at J, leaving 10 bases unmatched. CDR3 length: 15 residues. CDR3 nucleotide sequence: TGTGCCAGCAGTTACCATGACAGGGAACAGGCTGGCTACACCTTC. Encoded protein: CASSYHDREQAGYTF.

V usage is TRBV9 and J usage is TRBJ2-7; weak D call: TRBD2 (5 bases). CDR3 size: 14 residues. Germline V gene sequence: CDR1 SGDLS, CDR2 YYNGEE. V was shortened by 6 bases and J by 3 bases, with 16 bases between the two germline ends. The DNA of the CDR3 is TGTGCCAGCAATGGCGGGCCGTATAGCTACGAGCAGTACTTC. This encodes CASNGGPYSYEQYF.

V and J are TRBV7-2 and TRBJ2-3, with 11 bases lining up with TRBD2. This CDR3 region has 16 residues. Germline-derived CDR1 and CDR2 are SGHTA and FQGNSA. The junction had 6 bases not matched to a gene; V was cut back by 1 base and J by 6 bases. CDR3 DNA sequence: TGTGCCAGCAGCTTAGGGGCTAGCGGGGGGATGGATACGCAGTATTTT. Protein sequence: CASSLGASGGMDTQYF.